These 8 T cell receptor beta chains came from one sample sequenced in a study of shared clonotypes between healthy human individuals. The method was immunoSEQ multiplex PCR; TCRdb's version includes in-frame clones alone and lacks a portion of them. The table has 950,000 to 1,300,000 clones, approximately 68% seen once. Sequencing was carried out using memory CD4+ T cells sorted from blood. The subset denotes: CD45RA-negative fraction. The receptors were gathered from a man aged 18 to 30 in good health.

This clone showed up just once. The sample has other DNA sequences that encode this CDR3 too. The V gene is TRBV4-3, the J gene TRBJ2-1; D unresolved. Germline V gene sequence: CDR1 LGHNA, CDR2 YSLEER. The CDR3 has 13 amino acids. With 0 bases removed from V and 8 bases from J, the gap between germline ends came to 8 bases. Here the CDR3 reads CASSQDRGDEQFF. CDR3 DNA sequence: TGCGCCAGCAGCCAAGACCGAGGTGATGAGCAGTTCTTC.

The chain uses TRBV6-1 and TRBJ2-1; TRBD2 matches 8 bases. CDR1 is MNHNS and CDR2 is SASEGT in the germline V gene. The CDR3 runs to 15 residues. The junction had 10 bases not matched to a gene; V was cut back by 4 bases and J by 8 bases. The CDR3 nucleotides are TGTGCCAGCAGTGTTCAAGCGGGAGTAGGATATGAGCAGTTCTTC. This encodes CASSVQAGVGYEQFF.

The genes are TRBV29-1 and TRBJ2-1; D gene uncertain. Germline V gene data show CDR1 as SQVTM and CDR2 as ANQGSEA. The CDR3 is 16 amino acids. V lost 0 bases to trimming and J lost 0 bases, with 12 bases between them. The CDR3 DNA is TGCAGCGTTGAAGAGTGGCGGTTAGACTCCTACAATGAGCAGTTCTTC. This translates into CSVEEWRLDSYNEQFF.

The rearrangement joins TRBV5-1 to TRBJ2-1; weak D call: TRBD2 (5 bases). The V gene's germline CDR1 is SGHRS and CDR2 YFSETQ. CDR3 length: 16 amino acids. V gave up 0 bases and J gave up 4 bases, with 14 bases separating them. CDR3 loop: CASSLGVTGGYNEQFF. CDR3 nucleotides: TGCGCCAGCAGCTTGGGTGTCACCGGCGGGTACAATGAGCAGTTCTTC. The full variable domain, with the rest looked up from reference TRBV5-1 and TRBJ2-1, is KAGVTQTPRYLIKTRGQQVTLSCSPISGHRSVSWYQQTPGQGLQFLFEYFSETQRNKGNFPGRFSGRQFSNSRSEMNVSTLELGDSALYLCASSLGVTGGYNEQFFGPGTRLTVL.

The chain combines TRBV5-4 with TRBJ1-1; TRBD1 matches 10 bases. Germline V lookup: CDR1 SGHNT, CDR2 YYREEE (reference sequence). CDR3 length: 18 residues. With V trimmed by 3 bases and J by 4 bases, 15 bases remained unmatched. The CDR3 coding sequence is TGTGCCAGCAGCTCCGCCGGACAGGGGGATGTTAGGACCACTGAAGCTTTCTTT. Amino acid sequence: CASSSAGQGDVRTTEAFF.

This clone has a single count. The rearrangement uses TRBV4-3 and TRBJ1-3, with D possibly TRBD1 on 5 matching bases. CDR1 and CDR2 from the germline V gene are LGHNA and YSLEER. V shed 3 bases and J shed 4 bases, with 13 bases lying between them. The CDR3 sequence is 15 residues long. In DNA, the CDR3 is TGCGCCAGCAGCCAGGAAGCAGGGTCAGGAAACACCATATATTTT. Amino acids: CASSQEAGSGNTIYF.

The chain recombines TRBV2 with TRBJ2-7, with D unclear. Germline V gene lookup returns CDR1 SNHLY and CDR2 FYNNEI. The CDR3 has 13 residues. V lost 3 bases and J 0 bases, leaving 6 bases between the germline ends. The CDR3 nucleotides are TGTGCCAGCAGTGATAACGGCTCCTACGAGCAGTACTTC. Residues: CASSDNGSYEQYF.

The rearrangement links TRBV30 to TRBJ2-1, with D maybe TRBD2 (5 bases). Trimming shortened V by 3 bases and J by 10 bases, and 19 bases separated the two germline ends. CDR1 GTSNPN and CDR2 SVGIG come from the germline V gene (reference sequence). This CDR3 spans 14 amino acids. The CDR3 here is CAWSKTRKVLEQFF. The CDR3 DNA sequence: TGTGCCTGGAGCAAAACTAGAAAGGTCCTGGAGCAGTTCTTC.